The T cell receptor (beta chain) described here comes from a study of blood T cell repertoires in COVID-19. The germline V gene encodes CDR1 SEHNR and CDR2 FQNEAQ (reference sequence). V lost 5 bases to trimming and J lost 5 bases, with 18 bases between them. The CDR3 totals 16 residues. The protocol was immunoSEQ multiplex PCR, while the TCRdb copy is restricted to in-frame clones and leaves out a portion. The data hold some 180,000 clones, with over 75% observed a single time. The specimen was peripheral blood. The clonotype comes from a man in his fifties or sixties with COVID-19, enrolled during active disease. The chain uses TRBV7-9 and TRBJ2-2; perhaps TRBD1 as D (6 bases). The CDR3 spells CASSGVLRGPTGELFF. DNA of the CDR3: TGTGCCAGCAGCGGAGTACTCAGGGGACCGACCGGGGAGCTGTTTTTT.